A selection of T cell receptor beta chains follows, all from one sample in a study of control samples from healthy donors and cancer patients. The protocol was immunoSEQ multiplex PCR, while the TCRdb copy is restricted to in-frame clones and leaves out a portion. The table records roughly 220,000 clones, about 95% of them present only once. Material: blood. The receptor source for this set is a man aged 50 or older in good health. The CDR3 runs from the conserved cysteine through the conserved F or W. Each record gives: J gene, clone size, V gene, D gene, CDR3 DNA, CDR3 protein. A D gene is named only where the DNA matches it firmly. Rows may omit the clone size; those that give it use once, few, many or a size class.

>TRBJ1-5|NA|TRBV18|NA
TGCGCCAGCTCACCACCGGATCAGCCCCAGCATTTT
CASSPPDQPQHF
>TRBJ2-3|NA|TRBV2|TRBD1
TGTGCCAGCGACAGGGGAAGGGGAGATACGCAGTATTTT
CASDRGRGDTQYF
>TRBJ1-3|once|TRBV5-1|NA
TGCGCCAGCAGCGATCATTCTGCTCTTGGAAACACCATATATTTT
CASSDHSALGNTIYF
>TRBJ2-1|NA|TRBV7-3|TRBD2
TGTGCCAGCAGCTTACTAGCGGTGAATGAGCAGTTCTTC
CASSLLAVNEQFF
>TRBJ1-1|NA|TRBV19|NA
TGTGCCAGTAGTATAGTTCAGGGCCGGGACGCTTTCTTT
CASSIVQGRDAFF
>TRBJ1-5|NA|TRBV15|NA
TGTGCCACCAGCAGAGCAACAGGGTTCAATCAGCCCCAGCATTTT
CATSRATGFNQPQHF
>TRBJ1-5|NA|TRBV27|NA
TGTGCCAGCAGTTTATTTGGCAGGAACAATCAGCCCCAGCATTTT
CASSLFGRNNQPQHF
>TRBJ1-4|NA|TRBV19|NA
TGTGCCAGTAGTATCATAAGTGGAGAAAAACTGTTTTTT
CASSIISGEKLFF
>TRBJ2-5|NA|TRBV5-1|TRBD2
TGCGCCAGCAGCTCATGGGGACTAGACCAAGAGACCCAGTACTTC
CASSSWGLDQETQYF
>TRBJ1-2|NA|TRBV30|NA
TGTGCCTGGAGTGGGCGGGGCAGCGGCTACACCTTC
CAWSGRGSGYTF
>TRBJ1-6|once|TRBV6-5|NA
TGTGCCAGCAGTACCGGACAGAGTTATAATTCACCCCTCCACTTT
CASSTGQSYNSPLHF
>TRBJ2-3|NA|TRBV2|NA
TGTGCCAGCTGGGGAGGAGGGACTCGCACAGATACGCAGTATTTT
CASWGGGTRTDTQYF
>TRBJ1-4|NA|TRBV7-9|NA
TGTGCCAGCAGCTCCCTCGGCACAGCACTTGAAAAACTGTTTTTT
CASSSLGTALEKLFF
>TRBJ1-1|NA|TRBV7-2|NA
TGTGCCAGCAGCCTAAGACAGAGCGTCCCAGCTTTCTTT
CASSLRQSVPAFF
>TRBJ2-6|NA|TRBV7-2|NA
TGTGCCAGCAGCTTAGCCGTCTCTGGGGCCAACGTCCTGACTTTC
CASSLAVSGANVLTF
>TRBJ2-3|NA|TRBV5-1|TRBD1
TGCGCCAGCAGCCGACAGGGGAATCCCCCCGATACGCAGTATTTT
CASSRQGNPPDTQYF
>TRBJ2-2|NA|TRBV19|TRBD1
TGTGCCAGTAGTATTCGGACAGGGACGGTCAACACCGGGGAGCTGTTTTTT
CASSIRTGTVNTGELFF
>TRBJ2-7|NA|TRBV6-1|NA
TGTGCCAGCAGTGAAGAGCATTTCTACGAGCAGTACTTC
CASSEEHFYEQYF
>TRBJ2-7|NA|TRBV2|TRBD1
TGTGCCAGCGCGACAGGGGTAGACTACGAGCAGTACTTC
CASATGVDYEQYF
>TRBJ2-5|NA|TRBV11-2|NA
TGTGCCAGCAGCTTAGCCATCCGAAAAGAGACCCAGTACTTC
CASSLAIRKETQYF